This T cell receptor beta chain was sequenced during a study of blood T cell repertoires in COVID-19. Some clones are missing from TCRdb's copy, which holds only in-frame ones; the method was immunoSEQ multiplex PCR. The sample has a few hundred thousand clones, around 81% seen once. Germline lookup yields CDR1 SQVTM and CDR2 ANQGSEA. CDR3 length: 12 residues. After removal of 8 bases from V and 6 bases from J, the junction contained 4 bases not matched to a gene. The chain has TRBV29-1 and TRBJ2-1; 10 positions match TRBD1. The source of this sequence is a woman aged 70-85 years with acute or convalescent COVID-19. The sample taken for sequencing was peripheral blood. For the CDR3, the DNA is TGCAGCTCGGGACAGGGGATCAATGAGCAGTTCTTC. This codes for CSSGQGINEQFF.